Below are 10 T cell receptor beta chains sequenced from a single sample in a study of T cell repertoires in cytomegalovirus infection (dated by TCRdb to the late 2010s). These receptors have no identified antigens. Sequencing took place on an Illumina HiSeq 1500. Using fastp at Q25 and MiXCR, TCRdb reprocessed the public reads and kept productive beta chains. When rows share a CDR3 protein, they turn into one entry using the most common DNA and genes. Here the sample has about 470,000 distinct CDR3 sequences; roughly 46% occur a single time. The ten top clones hold approximately 40% of the sample. In the paper's terms, the treatment or condition label means: in vitro stimulation with specific CMV peptide epitopes to enrich CMV-specific T cells. Sequences were derived from cultured PBMCs, sampled from culture after CMV antigen stimulation. The receptors stem from a human donor in good health (CMV status not recorded). Some clones in this sample may be carry-over from other donors' samples.

This chain connects TRBV7-6 to TRBJ2-1; 10 nucleotides match TRBD2. Germline CDR1 reads SGHVS; CDR2 reads FNYEAQ. This CDR3 has 16 residues. J gave up 4 bases and V 6 bases, and 9 bases lay outside the gene matches. The CDR3 DNA sequence: TGTGCCAGCAGTCCACAGCGGGGGGGCCGGTACAATGAGCAGTTCTTC. This gives the protein CASSPQRGGRYNEQFF.

This clonotype was seen a handful of times. V is TRBV5-1 and J is TRBJ2-1; TRBD2 agrees at 9 bases. The CDR3 has 14 amino acids. V trimming: 4 bases; J trimming: 9 bases; junction bases outside the gene matches: 8. Germline values: CDR1 SGHRS, CDR2 YFSETQ. CDR3 nucleotide sequence: TGCGCCAGCAGCATAGCGGGGGCCCGCAGTGAGCAGTTCTTC. Translation: CASSIAGARSEQFF.

This rearrangement joins TRBV5-6 to TRBJ2-7; D not certain. Trimming took off 2 bases at V and 2 bases at J, with 11 bases between the two ends. Germline CDR1 is SGHDT and CDR2 is YYEEEE. This CDR3 region has 14 residues. In nucleotides, the CDR3 is TGTGCCAGCAGCTTTGTAACGGAAGCCTACGAGCAGTACTTC. Protein: CASSFVTEAYEQYF.

This clonotype came up a few times. The rearrangement links TRBV6-5 to TRBJ2-5, with 9 bases lining up with TRBD1. This CDR3 has 14 residues. J lost 7 bases, V lost 1 base, and 4 bases had no gene match. The germline gives CDR1 MNHEY, CDR2 SVGAGI. CDR3 bases: TGTGCCAGCAGTTACTTCGGACAGGGGAGGACCCAGTACTTC. Its translation: CASSYFGQGRTQYF.

This clonotype was seen more than once but under ten times. The V gene is TRBV27, the J gene TRBJ2-3; 7 positions match TRBD1. This CDR3 contains 13 residues. Per the germline V gene, CDR1 is MNHEY and CDR2 is SMNVEV (reference sequence). V lost 5 bases and J lost 4; bases outside the gene matches: 3. For the CDR3, the DNA is TGTGCCAGCAGTCTCACAGGGGCAGATACGCAGTATTTT. Translating gives CASSLTGADTQYF.

In its sample, this clonotype was seen a few times. This chain joins TRBV6-5 and TRBJ2-3; tentatively, D is TRBD1 (6 bases). V was shortened by 5 bases and J by 14 bases, with 14 bases between the two germline ends. Germline CDR1 reads MNHEY; CDR2 reads SVGAGI. The CDR3 contains 11 residues. The CDR3 loop reads CASSRGGPMYF. In DNA form, the CDR3 reads TGTGCCAGCAGTCGAGGGGGTCCAATGTATTTT.

This clonotype appeared many times. The chain employs TRBV7-2 and TRBJ2-1; the D gene could be TRBD1 or TRBD2 (5 bases each). Germline-derived CDR1 and CDR2 are SGHTA and FQGNSA. Trimming took off 1 base at V and 5 bases at J, with 6 bases between the two ends. The CDR3 consists of 13 residues. This CDR3 is CASSLVGDNEQFF. CDR3 DNA: TGTGCCAGCAGCTTAGTGGGGGACAATGAGCAGTTCTTC.

The rearrangement joins TRBV7-9 to TRBJ2-1; D unresolved. This CDR3 contains 13 residues. Germline V gene lookup returns CDR1 SEHNR and CDR2 FQNEAQ (reference sequence). CDR3 in amino acids: CSLGGSSYNEQFF. In nucleotides, the CDR3 is TGTAGTTTGGGCGGCAGCTCCTACAATGAGCAGTTCTTC.

The CDR3 region is CSARSARGNTEAFF. CDR3 nucleotide sequence: TGCAGTGCTAGGTCCGCCAGGGGGAACACTGAAGCTTTCTTT. This chain uses TRBV20-1 with TRBJ1-1; a weak D match, TRBD1 (6 bases). The V gene's germline CDR1 is DFQATT and CDR2 SNEGSKA (reference sequence). V was shortened by 3 bases and J by 1 base, with 12 bases between the two germline ends. The CDR3 covers 14 residues.

The J gene is TRBJ2-7, the V gene TRBV15; the match to TRBD1 covers 10 bases. CDR1 and CDR2 (germline): LNHNV, YYDKDF (reference sequence). This CDR3 is 15 amino acids long. Trimming at V came to 4 bases and at J to 1 base, leaving 4 bases not matched to a gene. The CDR3 reads CATSTMDRGSYEQYF. Here the CDR3 DNA reads TGTGCCACCAGCACCATGGACAGGGGGTCCTACGAGCAGTACTTC. Full variable domain (remainder filled in from reference TRBV15 and TRBJ2-7): DAMVIQNPRYQVTQFGKPVTLSCSQTLNHNVMYWYQQKSSQAPKLLFHYYDKDFNNEADTPDNFQSRRPNTSFCFLDIRSPGLGDTAMYLCATSTMDRGSYEQYFGPGTRLTVT.